This record looks at one T cell receptor (beta chain) sequence and its context. The target antigen is unknown. This record belongs to a study of PD-1 blockade in classical Hodgkin lymphoma. Findings and limits, study-wide: At baseline, newly diagnosed patients reportedly showed less TCR diversity than healthy donors. The study found complete responders had baseline diversity similar to newly diagnosed patients.

Autologous stem cell transplantation was followed by relapse in every patient, and brentuximab vedotin exposure varied. The best responses consisted of complete response, partial response or progressive disease. Here immunoSEQ multiplex PCR was the method, and the copy in TCRdb shows in-frame clones only, minus some. This sample yields about 98,000 clones, of which 80% to 95% are seen a single time; less than 3.5% belongs to the top ten. Germline V gene data show CDR1 as SGHTA and CDR2 as FQGNSA. The V end lost 7 bases, the J end lost 5 bases, and 9 bases lay between the germline ends. The CDR3 runs to 12 residues.

The TCR was taken from a human donor with classical Hodgkin lymphoma. The V gene is TRBV7-2, the J gene TRBJ2-4, with D perhaps TRBD2 (5 bases). The sample in question was peripheral blood mononuclear cells (PBMCs), obtained at baseline. CDR3 region: CASNNGENIQYF. CDR3 bases: TGTGCCAGCAACAACGGGGAAAACATTCAGTACTTC.